The following is a T cell receptor (beta chain) sequence with its context. CDR1 SGHRS and CDR2 YFSETQ come from the germline V gene. Trimming removed 0 bases from V and 5 bases from J, with 12 bases in between. CDR3 length: 15 amino acids. The record originates from a study of blood T cell repertoires in COVID-19. Study context: Acute and convalescent COVID-19 specimens originated in the United States, Italy and Spain. Sources were T cells, B-cell-depleted T cells, or PBMCs; the material itself was cDNA or gDNA.

Under the authors' procedure: Amplification from reference gene primers served as the basis for estimated nucleated cell counts. The protocol was immunoSEQ multiplex PCR, while the TCRdb copy is restricted to in-frame clones and leaves out a portion. V and J calls plus clone size are reproduced from that table; the DNA served to infer D and trimming. The sample lists 45,000 to 65,000 clones; approximately 80% were seen once. This TCR derives from a woman in her fifties or sixties with acute or convalescent COVID-19. V usage is TRBV5-1 and J usage is TRBJ2-1; D gene ambiguous. Sample: peripheral blood. The CDR3 DNA reads as TGCGCCAGCAGCTTGGTGGCCACAAAAGACAATGAGCAGTTCTTC. Its translation: CASSLVATKDNEQFF.